There are many counts of the clone carrying this T cell receptor beta chain. The V gene's germline CDR1 is SGHTA and CDR2 FQGTGA. This CDR3 spans 14 amino acids. Germline trimming cut 5 bases from V and 6 bases from J; bases unmatched to any gene: 8. This sample was taken from a study of T cells in Graves' hyperthyroidism and ophthalmopathy. The study left out patients who had uncontrolled infection, other autoimmune disease, pregnancy or lactation. The PBMCs studied were ones that came from 8 to 10 ml fresh peripheral blood. From RNA transcripts, TCR beta CDR3 regions were amplified. Carried out on the TCR CDR3, a first-round RT-PCR used the HTBI primer set. TCRdb re-analysed the multiplex PCR reads in MiXCR, keeping a single row per CDR3 protein. The sample has 500,000 to 550,000 distinct CDR3 sequences, 15% to 20% seen once.

The specimen sequenced was blood. The source is a man in his forties or fifties with Graves' ophthalmopathy. The chain has TRBV7-3 and TRBJ2-7; TRBD1 aligns across 9 bases. CDR3 DNA sequence: TGTGCCAGCAGCCCGGGACAGGGAGTTTCCGAGCAGTACTTC. Translation gives CASSPGQGVSEQYF.